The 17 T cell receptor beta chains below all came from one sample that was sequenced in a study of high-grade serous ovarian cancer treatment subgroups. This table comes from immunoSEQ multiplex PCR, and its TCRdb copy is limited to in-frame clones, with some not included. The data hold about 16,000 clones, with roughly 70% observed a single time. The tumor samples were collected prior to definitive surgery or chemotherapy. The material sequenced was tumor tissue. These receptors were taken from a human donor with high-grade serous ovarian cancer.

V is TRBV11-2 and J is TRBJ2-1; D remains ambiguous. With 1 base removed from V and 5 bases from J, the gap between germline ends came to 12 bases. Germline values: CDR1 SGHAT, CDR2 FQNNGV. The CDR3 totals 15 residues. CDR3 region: CASSLGVPLHNEQFF. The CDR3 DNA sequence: TGTGCCAGCAGCTTAGGGGTACCTCTCCACAATGAGCAGTTCTTC.

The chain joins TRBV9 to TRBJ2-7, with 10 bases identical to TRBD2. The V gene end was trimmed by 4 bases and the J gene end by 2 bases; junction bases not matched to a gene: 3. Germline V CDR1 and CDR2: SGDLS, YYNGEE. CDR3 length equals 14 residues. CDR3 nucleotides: TGTGCCAGCAGCTTAAGCGGGGGGGCCTACGAGCAGTACTTC. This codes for CASSLSGGAYEQYF.

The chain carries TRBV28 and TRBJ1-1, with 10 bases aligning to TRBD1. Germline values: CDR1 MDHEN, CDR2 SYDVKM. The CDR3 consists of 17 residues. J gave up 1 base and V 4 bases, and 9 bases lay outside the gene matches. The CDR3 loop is CASSSFRTGGGNTEAFF. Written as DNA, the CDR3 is TGTGCCAGCAGTTCCTTTCGGACAGGGGGGGGGAACACTGAAGCTTTCTTT.

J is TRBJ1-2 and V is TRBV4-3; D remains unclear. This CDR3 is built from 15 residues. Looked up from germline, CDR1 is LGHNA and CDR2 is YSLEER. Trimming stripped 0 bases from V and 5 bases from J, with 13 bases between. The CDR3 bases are TGCGCCAGCAGCCAAGATCAACACCTGCTGTATGGCTACACCTTC. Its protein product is CASSQDQHLLYGYTF.

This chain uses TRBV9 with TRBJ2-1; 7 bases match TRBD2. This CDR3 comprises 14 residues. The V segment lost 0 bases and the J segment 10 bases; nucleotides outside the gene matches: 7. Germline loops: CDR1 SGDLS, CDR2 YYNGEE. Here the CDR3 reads CASSVDPKRGEQFF. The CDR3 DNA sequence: TGTGCCAGCAGCGTAGACCCTAAGCGGGGCGAGCAGTTCTTC.

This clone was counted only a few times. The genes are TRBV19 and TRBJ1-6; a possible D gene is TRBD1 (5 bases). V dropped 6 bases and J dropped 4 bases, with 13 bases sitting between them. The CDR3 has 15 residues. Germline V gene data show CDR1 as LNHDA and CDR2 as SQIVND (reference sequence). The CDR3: CASSFQGFYNSPLHF. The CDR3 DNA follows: TGTGCCAGTAGCTTCCAGGGATTTTATAATTCACCCCTCCACTTT.

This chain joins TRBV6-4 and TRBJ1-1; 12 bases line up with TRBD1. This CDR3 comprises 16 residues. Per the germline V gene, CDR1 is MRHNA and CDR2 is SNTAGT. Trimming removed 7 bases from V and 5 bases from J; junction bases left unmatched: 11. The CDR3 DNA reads TGTGCCAGCACCCCGGGACAGGGGGCGAGTCGGACTGAAGCTTTCTTT. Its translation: CASTPGQGASRTEAFF.

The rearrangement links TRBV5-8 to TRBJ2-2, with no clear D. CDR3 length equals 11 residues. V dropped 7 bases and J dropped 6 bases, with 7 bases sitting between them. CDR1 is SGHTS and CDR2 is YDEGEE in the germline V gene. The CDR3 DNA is TGTGCCAGCTCGGCCCCCGGGGAGCTGTTTTTT. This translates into CASSAPGELFF.

The CDR3 region is CASSGGAGGPSDTQYF. CDR3 DNA: TGTGCCAGCAGCGGTGGGGCGGGGGGGCCTTCAGATACGCAGTATTTT. The genes are TRBV9 and TRBJ2-3; 9 positions agree with TRBD2. The germline V gene has CDR1 SGDLS and CDR2 YYNGEE. This CDR3 has 16 residues. J gave up 4 bases and V 3 bases, and 9 bases lay outside the gene matches.

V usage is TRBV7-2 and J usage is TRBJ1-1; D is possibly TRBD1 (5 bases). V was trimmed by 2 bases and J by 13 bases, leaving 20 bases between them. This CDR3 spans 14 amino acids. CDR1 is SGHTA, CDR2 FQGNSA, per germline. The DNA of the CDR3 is TGTGCCAGCAGCTTAAGAGGTAAGGGACCCGTGGATTTCTTT. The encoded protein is CASSLRGKGPVDFF.

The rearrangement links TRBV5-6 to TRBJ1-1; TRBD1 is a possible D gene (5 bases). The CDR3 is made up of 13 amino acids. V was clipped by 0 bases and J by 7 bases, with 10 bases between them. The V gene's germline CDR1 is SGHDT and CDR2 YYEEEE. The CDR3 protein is CASSLGPGGEAFF. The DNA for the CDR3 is TGTGCCAGCAGCTTGGGGCCGGGGGGTGAAGCTTTCTTT.

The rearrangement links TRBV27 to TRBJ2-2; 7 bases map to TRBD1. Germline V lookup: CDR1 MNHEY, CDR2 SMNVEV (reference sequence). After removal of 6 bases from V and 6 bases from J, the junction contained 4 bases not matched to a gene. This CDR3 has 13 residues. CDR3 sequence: CASRRDRAGELFF. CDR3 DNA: TGTGCCAGCAGGCGTGACAGGGCCGGGGAGCTGTTTTTT.

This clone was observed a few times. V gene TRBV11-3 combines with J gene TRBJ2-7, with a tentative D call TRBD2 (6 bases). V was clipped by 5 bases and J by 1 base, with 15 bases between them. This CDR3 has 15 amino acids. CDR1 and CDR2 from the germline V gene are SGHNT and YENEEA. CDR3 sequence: CASSATSRGSYEQYF. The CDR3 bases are TGTGCCAGCAGCGCAACCTCTCGGGGGTCCTACGAGCAGTACTTC.

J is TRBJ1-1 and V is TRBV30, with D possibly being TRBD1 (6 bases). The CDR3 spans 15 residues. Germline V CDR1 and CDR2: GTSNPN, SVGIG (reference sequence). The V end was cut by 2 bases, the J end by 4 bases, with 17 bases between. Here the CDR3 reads CAWSTKQGWVTEAFF. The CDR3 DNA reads TGTGCCTGGAGTACCAAACAGGGCTGGGTCACTGAAGCTTTCTTT.

This chain's CDR3 is CASSGMGGRDTQYF. The DNA of the CDR3 is TGTGCCAGCAGCGGAATGGGGGGTCGAGATACGCAGTATTTT. The chain uses TRBV7-9 and TRBJ2-3; TRBD2 is a possible D gene (6 bases). Germline CDR1 reads SEHNR; CDR2 reads FQNEAQ (reference sequence). The CDR3 runs to 14 residues. Deletions cut 5 bases from V and 5 bases from J, with 14 bases between.

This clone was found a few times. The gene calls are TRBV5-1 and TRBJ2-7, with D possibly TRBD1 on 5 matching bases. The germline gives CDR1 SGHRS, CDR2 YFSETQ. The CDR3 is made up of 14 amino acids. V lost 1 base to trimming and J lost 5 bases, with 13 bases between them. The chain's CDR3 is CASSLQGTWDEQYF. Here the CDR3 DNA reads TGCGCCAGCAGCTTGCAGGGAACATGGGACGAGCAGTACTTC.

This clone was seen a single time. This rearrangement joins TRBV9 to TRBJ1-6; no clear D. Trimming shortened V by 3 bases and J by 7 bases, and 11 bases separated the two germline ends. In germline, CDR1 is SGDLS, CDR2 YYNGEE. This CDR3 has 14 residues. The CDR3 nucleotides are TGTGCCAGCAGCGCCCGGACGGGGAATTCACCCCTCCACTTT. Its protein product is CASSARTGNSPLHF.